A selection of T cell receptor beta chains follows, all from one sample in a study of blood T cell repertoires in COVID-19. Using immunoSEQ multiplex PCR, the repertoire was profiled, and TCRdb retains in-frame clones only, with some absent. The sample yields around 330,000 clones, around nine tenths seen once. Sequenced material: PBMCs or T cells enriched from blood (not recorded which). The receptor source for this set is a woman aged 40 to 50 who had recovered from COVID-19. Both conserved end residues are part of each CDR3. D genes are given only for firm matches. Clone size is stated in some rows and not others, as once, few, many or a class when expanded.

clone_size	d_call	v_call	j_call	cdr3_aa	cdr3_nt
NA	NA	TRBV11-2	TRBJ1-6	CASSPRTAYSPLHF	TGTGCCAGCAGCCCTAGGACAGCCTATTCACCCCTCCACTTT
NA	NA	TRBV29-1	TRBJ2-6	CSVEVGPGANVLTF	TGCAGCGTGGAGGTTGGTCCTGGGGCCAACGTCCTGACTTTC
NA	NA	TRBV3-1/TRBV3-2	TRBJ1-2	CASSPRGLGFGYTF	TGTGCCAGCAGTCCCCGGGGGTTGGGGTTCGGCTACACCTTC
NA	NA	TRBV6-5	TRBJ1-2	CASSYEPFRTYGYTF	TGTGCCAGCAGTTACGAGCCCTTCAGGACATATGGCTACACCTTC
NA	TRBD1	TRBV7-6	TRBJ2-7	CASSRVAGTAFEQYF	TGTGCCAGCAGCCGAGTAGCCGGGACAGCCTTCGAGCAGTACTTC
once	TRBD1	TRBV10-3	TRBJ1-1	CAIRGRQGDTEAFF	TGTGCCATCAGGGGAAGACAGGGAGATACTGAAGCTTTCTTT
NA	TRBD1	TRBV7-2	TRBJ1-5	CASSPQGDQPQHF	TGTGCCAGCAGCCCCCAGGGGGACCAGCCCCAGCATTTT
NA	NA	TRBV7-2	TRBJ1-2	CASSLNAGEGYTF	TGTGCCAGCAGCTTAAACGCCGGGGAGGGCTACACCTTC
NA	NA	TRBV29-1	TRBJ1-1	CSVEIQGLGDTEAFF	TGCAGCGTTGAAATTCAGGGTTTGGGCGACACTGAAGCTTTCTTT
NA	NA	TRBV7-8	TRBJ1-5	CASSQYSNQPQHF	TGTGCCAGCAGCCAATATAGCAATCAGCCCCAGCATTTT
NA	TRBD1	TRBV18	TRBJ1-2	CASSSGTGAYGYTF	TGTGCCAGCTCGTCCGGGACAGGGGCCTATGGCTACACCTTC
once	TRBD1	TRBV3-1/TRBV3-2	TRBJ1-1	CASSQDLRALTGGTEAFF	TGTGCCAGCAGCCAAGATTTGAGGGCCTTAACAGGGGGCACTGAAGCTTTCTTT
NA	NA	TRBV10-3	TRBJ2-7	CAIGDKKSSYEQYF	TGTGCCATCGGCGACAAAAAGAGCTCCTACGAGCAGTACTTC
NA	TRBD1	TRBV19	TRBJ1-4	CANKTGTGGCRANEKLFF	TGTGCCAACAAGACCGGGACAGGGGGCTGTAGGGCTAATGAAAAACTGTTTTTT
many	NA	TRBV4-1	TRBJ2-7	CASSQDWGGPYEQYF	TGCGCCAGCAGCCAAGATTGGGGCGGACCCTACGAGCAGTACTTC
NA	NA	TRBV12-1	TRBJ2-5	CASSWAQETQYF	TGTGCCAGCAGCTGGGCCCAAGAGACCCAGTACTTC
once	TRBD2	TRBV7-2	TRBJ2-3	CASSLGQSGRSTDTQYF	TGTGCCAGCAGCTTAGGGCAGAGCGGGAGAAGCACAGATACGCAGTATTTT
NA	TRBD1	TRBV19	TRBJ1-5	CASRTGQGTIKGNQPQHF	TGTGCCAGTAGGACTGGACAGGGGACTATTAAGGGCAATCAGCCCCAGCATTTT
once	NA	TRBV2	TRBJ2-7	CASSEELLSYEQYF	TGTGCCAGCAGTGAAGAGCTCCTCTCCTACGAGCAGTACTTC
NA	TRBD2	TRBV15	TRBJ2-3	CATQAGELTDTQYF	TGTGCCACCCAAGCGGGGGAACTCACAGATACGCAGTATTTT
NA	TRBD2	TRBV4-1	TRBJ2-3	CASSQAGTSGNGADTQYF	TGCGCCAGCAGCCAGGCCGGGACTAGCGGGAATGGGGCAGATACGCAGTATTTT
NA	TRBD1	TRBV7-9	TRBJ2-5	CASSQWTGVGETQYF	TGTGCCAGCAGCCAGTGGACAGGGGTTGGGGAGACCCAGTACTTC
NA	NA	TRBV2	TRBJ1-5	CASSLDNQGNQPQHF	TGTGCCAGCAGTTTGGACAACCAAGGCAATCAGCCCCAGCATTTT
NA	TRBD1	TRBV7-3	TRBJ2-3	CASSPGQGGSDTQYF	TGTGCCAGCAGCCCAGGACAGGGGGGGTCAGATACGCAGTATTTT
NA	TRBD1	TRBV10-3	TRBJ1-3	CAIGQADSGNTIYF	TGTGCCATAGGACAGGCGGATTCTGGAAACACCATATATTTT
NA	TRBD1	TRBV11-2	TRBJ1-2	CASSPGTGLDYGYTF	TGTGCCAGCAGCCCGGGGACAGGCCTCGACTATGGCTACACCTTC
NA	NA	TRBV5-5	TRBJ2-7	CASSLARVTYEQYF	TGTGCCAGCAGCTTGGCCAGGGTTACCTACGAGCAGTACTTC
once	TRBD1	TRBV18	TRBJ2-5	CASSPTGGARETQYF	TGTGCCAGCTCACCGACAGGGGGGGCCAGGGAGACCCAGTACTTC
once	NA	TRBV4-3	TRBJ2-7	CASSLNRAHYEQYF	TGCGCCAGCAGTCTTAACAGGGCCCACTACGAGCAGTACTTC
NA	NA	TRBV24-1	TRBJ2-1	CATSGPLGQGRGEQFF	TGTGCCACCAGTGGTCCCCTCGGGCAGGGCCGTGGTGAGCAGTTCTTC
few	TRBD2	TRBV11-3	TRBJ2-5	CASSLRTSGDSQETQYF	TGTGCCAGCAGCCTCCGGACTAGCGGGGACTCGCAAGAGACCCAGTACTTC
once	TRBD2	TRBV6-2/TRBV6-3	TRBJ2-7	CASSYSGRGASYEQYF	TGTGCCAGCAGTTACTCAGGGCGGGGGGCCTCCTACGAGCAGTACTTC
few	NA	TRBV19	TRBJ1-4	CASSIAAGINEKLFF	TGTGCCAGTAGTATAGCGGCAGGAATTAATGAAAAACTGTTTTTT
once	TRBD2	TRBV19	TRBJ2-3	CASRLAGGTDTQYF	TGTGCCAGTAGACTAGCGGGGGGCACAGATACGCAGTATTTT
NA	NA	TRBV7-2	TRBJ2-7	CASSLGFQGDEQYF	TGTGCCAGCAGCTTAGGATTCCAGGGTGACGAGCAGTACTTC
NA	NA	TRBV12-3/TRBV12-4	TRBJ2-7	CASSGGSAYEQYF	TGTGCCAGCAGTGGGGGCTCGGCCTACGAGCAGTACTTC
NA	NA	TRBV7-8	TRBJ2-1	CASSSILGGRRYNEQFF	TGTGCCAGCAGCTCTATCCTTGGTGGGCGTAGATACAATGAGCAGTTCTTC
NA	NA	TRBV5-1	TRBJ2-3	CASSFPESDTQYF	TGCGCCAGCAGCTTCCCGGAGTCAGATACGCAGTATTTT
NA	NA	TRBV20-1	TRBJ2-1	CSASYRDTYNEQFF	TGCAGTGCTAGTTACCGGGACACTTACAATGAGCAGTTCTTC
NA	NA	TRBV7-9	TRBJ1-6	CASSLRTDNSPLHF	TGTGCCAGCAGCTTAAGGACAGATAATTCACCCCTCCACTTT
few	TRBD2	TRBV27	TRBJ2-7	CASSLAGLDIYEQYF	TGTGCCAGCAGTTTAGCGGGACTAGACATCTACGAGCAGTACTTC
NA	NA	TRBV24-1	TRBJ1-6	CATREGSGSPLHF	TGTGCCACCAGGGAGGGTTCGGGTTCACCCCTCCACTTT
NA	TRBD2	TRBV20-1	TRBJ2-1	CSASSRASGGAEQFF	TGCAGTGCTAGTTCACGGGCTAGCGGGGGGGCGGAGCAGTTCTTC
NA	TRBD2	TRBV15	TRBJ2-2	CATSTLAGGNTGELFF	TGTGCCACCAGCACTTTAGCGGGGGGGAACACCGGGGAGCTGTTTTTT
NA	NA	TRBV28	TRBJ2-7	CASKHGYEQYF	TGTGCCAGCAAGCACGGCTACGAGCAGTACTTC
NA	NA	TRBV5-5	TRBJ2-7	CASSLVVRSSYEQYF	TGTGCCAGCAGCTTGGTGGTCAGAAGCTCCTACGAGCAGTACTTC
once	TRBD1	TRBV6-6	TRBJ1-1	CASSYTATGGTEAFF	TGTGCCAGCAGTTACACCGCGACAGGGGGCACTGAAGCTTTCTTT
NA	NA	TRBV6-1	TRBJ2-3	CASSGRVGGGEDTQYF	TGTGCCAGCAGTGGGAGGGTCGGGGGAGGAGAGGATACGCAGTATTTT